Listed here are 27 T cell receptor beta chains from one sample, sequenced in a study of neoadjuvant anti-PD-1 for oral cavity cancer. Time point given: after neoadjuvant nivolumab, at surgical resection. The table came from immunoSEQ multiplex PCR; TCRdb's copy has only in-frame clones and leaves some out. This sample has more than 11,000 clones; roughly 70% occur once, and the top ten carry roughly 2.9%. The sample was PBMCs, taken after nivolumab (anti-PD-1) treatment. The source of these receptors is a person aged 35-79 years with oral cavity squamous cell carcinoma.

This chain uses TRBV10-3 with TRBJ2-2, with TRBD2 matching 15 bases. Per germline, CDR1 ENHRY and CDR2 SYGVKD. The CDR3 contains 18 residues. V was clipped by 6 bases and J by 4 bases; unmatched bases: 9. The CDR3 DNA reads TGTGCCATCAGCCGGACTAGCGGGAGGGGGGTAAGCACCGGGGAGCTGTTTTTT. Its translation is CAISRTSGRGVSTGELFF.

The CDR3 DNA reads as TGTGCCTGGAGTGTACAGGGCGGTACCTACGAGCAGTACTTC. Translated: CAWSVQGGTYEQYF. V is TRBV30 and J is TRBJ2-7; maybe TRBD1 (6 bases). Germline CDR1 GTSNPN, CDR2 SVGIG (reference sequence). This CDR3 is 14 amino acids long. V lost 0 bases and J lost 2, with 11 bases in between.

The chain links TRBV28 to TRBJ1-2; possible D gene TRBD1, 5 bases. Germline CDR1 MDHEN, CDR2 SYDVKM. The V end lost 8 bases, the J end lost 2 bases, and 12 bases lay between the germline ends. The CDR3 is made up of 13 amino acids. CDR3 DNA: TGTGCCAGCGTAGGAGGGGCCAACTATGGCTACACCTTC. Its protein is CASVGGANYGYTF.

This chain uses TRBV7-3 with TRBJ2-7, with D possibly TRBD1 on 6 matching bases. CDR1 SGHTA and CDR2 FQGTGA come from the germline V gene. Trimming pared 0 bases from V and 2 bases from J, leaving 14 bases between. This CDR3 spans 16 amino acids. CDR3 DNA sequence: TGTGCCAGCAGCTTAACAAAGACGTCAGGGGCCTACGAGCAGTACTTC. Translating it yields CASSLTKTSGAYEQYF. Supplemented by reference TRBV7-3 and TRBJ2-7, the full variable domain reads GAGVSQTPSNKVTEKGKYVELRCDPISGHTALYWYRQSLGQGPEFLIYFQGTGAADDSGLPNDRFFAVRPEGSVSTLKIQRTERGDSAVYLCASSLTKTSGAYEQYFGPGTRLTVT.

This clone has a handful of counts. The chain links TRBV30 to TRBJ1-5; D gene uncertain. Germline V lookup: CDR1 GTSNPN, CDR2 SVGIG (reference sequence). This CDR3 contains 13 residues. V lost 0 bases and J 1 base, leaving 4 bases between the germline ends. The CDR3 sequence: CAWSVISNQPQHF. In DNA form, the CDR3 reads TGTGCCTGGAGTGTAATCAGCAATCAGCCCCAGCATTTT.

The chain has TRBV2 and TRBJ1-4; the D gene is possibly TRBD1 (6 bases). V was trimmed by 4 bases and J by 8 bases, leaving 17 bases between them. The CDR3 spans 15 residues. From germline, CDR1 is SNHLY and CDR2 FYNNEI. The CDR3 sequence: CASSAQTGGREKLFF. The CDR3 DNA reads TGTGCCAGCAGTGCACAGACAGGAGGACGCGAAAAACTGTTTTTT.

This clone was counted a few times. CDR3 coding DNA: TGTGCCAGCAGCTCGCAGGCGGGTACCGGGGAGCTGTTTTTT. Residues: CASSSQAGTGELFF. The chain combines TRBV7-2 with TRBJ2-2; weak D call: TRBD2 (5 bases). Trimming removed 4 bases at V and 5 bases at J, with 11 bases between. The CDR3 is 14 residues long. Per germline, CDR1 SGHTA and CDR2 FQGNSA.

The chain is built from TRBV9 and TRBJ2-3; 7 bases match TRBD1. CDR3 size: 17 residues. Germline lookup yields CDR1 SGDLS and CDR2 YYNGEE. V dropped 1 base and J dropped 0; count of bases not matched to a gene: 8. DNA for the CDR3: TGTGCCAGCAGCGTAAGCTTAGGGGGCACGAGCACAGATACGCAGTATTTT. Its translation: CASSVSLGGTSTDTQYF.

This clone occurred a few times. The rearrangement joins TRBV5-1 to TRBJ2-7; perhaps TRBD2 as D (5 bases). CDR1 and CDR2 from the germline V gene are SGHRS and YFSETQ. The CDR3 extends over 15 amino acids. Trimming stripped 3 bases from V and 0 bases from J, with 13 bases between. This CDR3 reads CASSWRADPSYEQYF. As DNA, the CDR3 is TGCGCCAGCAGCTGGCGAGCGGACCCCTCCTACGAGCAGTACTTC.

CDR3 DNA sequence: TGTGCCAGCAGTTGGGACAAGATCAATCAGCCCCAGCATTTT. Translated, it gives CASSWDKINQPQHF. This sequence joins TRBV6-5 and TRBJ1-5; weak D call: TRBD1 (6 bases). The CDR3 has 14 amino acids. Germline CDR1 and CDR2: MNHEY and SVGAGI. V lost 4 bases to trimming and J lost 3 bases, with 10 bases between them.

CDR3 in amino acids: CASSFSGNTGELFF. DNA for the CDR3: TGTGCCAGCAGCTTTAGCGGGAACACCGGGGAGCTGTTTTTT. The genes are TRBV7-9 and TRBJ2-2; possibly TRBD2 for D (6 bases). Germline-derived CDR1 and CDR2 are SEHNR and FQNEAQ (reference sequence). This CDR3 has 14 residues. V was clipped by 3 bases and J by 1 base, with 6 bases between them.

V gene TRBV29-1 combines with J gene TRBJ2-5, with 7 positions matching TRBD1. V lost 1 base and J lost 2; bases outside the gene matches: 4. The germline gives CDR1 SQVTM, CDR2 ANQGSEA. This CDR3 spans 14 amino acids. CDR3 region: CSVEARGQQETQYF. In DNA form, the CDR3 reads TGCAGCGTTGAAGCCCGGGGACAGCAAGAGACCCAGTACTTC.

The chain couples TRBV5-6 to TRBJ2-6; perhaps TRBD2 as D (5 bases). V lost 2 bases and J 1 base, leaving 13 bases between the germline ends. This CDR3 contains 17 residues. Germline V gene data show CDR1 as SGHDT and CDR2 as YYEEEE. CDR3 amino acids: CASSFKAVQSGANVLTF. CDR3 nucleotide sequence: TGTGCCAGCAGCTTTAAAGCGGTACAATCTGGGGCCAACGTCCTGACTTTC.

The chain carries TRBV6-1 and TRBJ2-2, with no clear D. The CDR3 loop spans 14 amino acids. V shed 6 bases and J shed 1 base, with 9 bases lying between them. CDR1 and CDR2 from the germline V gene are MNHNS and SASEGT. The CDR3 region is CASRDEGNTGELFF. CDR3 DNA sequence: TGTGCCAGCAGGGACGAAGGGAACACCGGGGAGCTGTTTTTT.

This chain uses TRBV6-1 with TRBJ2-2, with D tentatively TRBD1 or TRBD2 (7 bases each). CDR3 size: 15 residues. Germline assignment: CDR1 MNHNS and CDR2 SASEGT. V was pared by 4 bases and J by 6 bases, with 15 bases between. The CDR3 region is CASSAQGGKAGELFF. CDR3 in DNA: TGTGCCAGCAGTGCTCAGGGGGGGAAGGCCGGGGAGCTGTTTTTT.

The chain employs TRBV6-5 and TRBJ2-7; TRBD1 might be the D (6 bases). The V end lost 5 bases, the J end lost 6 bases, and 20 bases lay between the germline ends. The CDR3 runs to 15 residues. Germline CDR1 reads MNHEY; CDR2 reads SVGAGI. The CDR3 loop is CASSTMGASIAEQYF. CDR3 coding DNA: TGTGCCAGCAGTACCATGGGGGCGAGTATTGCCGAGCAGTACTTC.

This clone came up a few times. CDR3 DNA sequence: TGTGCCAGCAGCAGGATGAACACTGAAGCTTTCTTT. This encodes CASSRMNTEAFF. This rearrangement joins TRBV6-5 to TRBJ1-1, with D unclear. Germline CDR1 is MNHEY and CDR2 is SVGAGI. V was cut by 6 bases and J by 0 bases, with 5 bases left in between. CDR3 length: 12 residues.

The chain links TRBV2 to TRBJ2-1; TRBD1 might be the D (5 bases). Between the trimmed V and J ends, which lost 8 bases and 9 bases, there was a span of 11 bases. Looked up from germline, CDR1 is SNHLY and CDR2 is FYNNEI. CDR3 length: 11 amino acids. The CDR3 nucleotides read TGTGCCAGCGGTGGGGCAGGTGAGCAGTTCTTC. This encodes CASGGAGEQFF.

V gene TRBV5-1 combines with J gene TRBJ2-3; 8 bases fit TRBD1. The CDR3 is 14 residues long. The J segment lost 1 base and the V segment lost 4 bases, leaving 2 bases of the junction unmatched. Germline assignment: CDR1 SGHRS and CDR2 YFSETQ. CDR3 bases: TGCGCCAGCAGCGAGGGACAGGGCACAGATACGCAGTATTTT. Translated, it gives CASSEGQGTDTQYF.

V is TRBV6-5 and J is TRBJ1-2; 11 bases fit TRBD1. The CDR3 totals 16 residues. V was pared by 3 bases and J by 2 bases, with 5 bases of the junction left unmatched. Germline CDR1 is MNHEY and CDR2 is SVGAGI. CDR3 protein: CASSYIRTGGNYGYTF. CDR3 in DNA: TGTGCCAGCAGTTATATCAGGACAGGGGGCAACTATGGCTACACCTTC.

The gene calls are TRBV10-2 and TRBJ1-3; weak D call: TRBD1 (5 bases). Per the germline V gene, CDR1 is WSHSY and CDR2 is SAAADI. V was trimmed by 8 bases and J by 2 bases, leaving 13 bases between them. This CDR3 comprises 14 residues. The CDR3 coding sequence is TGCGCCAGCGGCGAGGGACCCCCTGGAAACACCATATATTTT. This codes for CASGEGPPGNTIYF.

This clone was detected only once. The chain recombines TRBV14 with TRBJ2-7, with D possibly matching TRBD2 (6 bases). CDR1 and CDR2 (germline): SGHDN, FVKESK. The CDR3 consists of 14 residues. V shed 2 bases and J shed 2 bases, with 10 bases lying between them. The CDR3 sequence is CASSQPGVTYEQYF. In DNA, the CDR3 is TGTGCCAGCAGCCAACCGGGGGTTACCTACGAGCAGTACTTC.

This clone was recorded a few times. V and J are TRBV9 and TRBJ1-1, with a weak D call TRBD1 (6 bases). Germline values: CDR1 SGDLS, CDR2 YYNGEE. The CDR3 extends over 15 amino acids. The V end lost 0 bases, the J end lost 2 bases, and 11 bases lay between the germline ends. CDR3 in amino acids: CASSVVGGPNTEAFF. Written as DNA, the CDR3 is TGTGCCAGCAGCGTAGTTGGGGGGCCAAACACTGAAGCTTTCTTT.

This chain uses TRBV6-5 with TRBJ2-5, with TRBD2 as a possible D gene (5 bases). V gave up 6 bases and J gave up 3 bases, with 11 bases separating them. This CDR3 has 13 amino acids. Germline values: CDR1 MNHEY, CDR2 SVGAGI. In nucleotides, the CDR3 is TGTGCCAGCAGCCTAATGAGGGAAGAGACCCAGTACTTC. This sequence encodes CASSLMREETQYF.

The CDR3 bases are TGTGCCAGCAGCGTACAGGCAGAAAAAGAAAAACTGTTTTTT. It yields the protein CASSVQAEKEKLFF. The chain links TRBV6-7 to TRBJ1-4, with D possibly TRBD1 on 5 matching bases. TRBV6-7 is known as an ORF, though its function is uncertain. V lost 6 bases and J 8 bases, leaving 16 bases between the germline ends. This CDR3 spans 14 amino acids.

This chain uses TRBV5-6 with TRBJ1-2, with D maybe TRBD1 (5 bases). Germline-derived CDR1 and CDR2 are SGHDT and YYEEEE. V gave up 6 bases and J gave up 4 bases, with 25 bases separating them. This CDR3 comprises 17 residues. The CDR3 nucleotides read TGTGCCAGCACCGGGGGGAGGTACAACATCCTGGGCTATGGCTACACCTTC. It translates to CASTGGRYNILGYGYTF.

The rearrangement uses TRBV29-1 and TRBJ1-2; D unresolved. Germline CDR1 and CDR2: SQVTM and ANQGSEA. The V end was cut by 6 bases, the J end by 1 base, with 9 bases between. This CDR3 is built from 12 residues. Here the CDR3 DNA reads TGCAGCGTAGTTACATATAACTATGGCTACACCTTC. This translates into CSVVTYNYGYTF. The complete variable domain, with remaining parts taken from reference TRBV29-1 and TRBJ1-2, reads SAVISQKPSRDICQRGTSLTIQCQVDSQVTMMFWYRQQPGQSLTLIATANQGSEATYESGFVIDKFPISRPNLTFSTLTVSNMSPEDSSIYLCSVVTYNYGYTFGSGTRLTVV.